These 26 T cell receptor beta chains came from one sample sequenced in a study of beta chain features in type 1 diabetes. TCRB transcripts that were expressed got sequenced, as all of the isolated RNA had been reverse transcribed. Using immunoSEQ multiplex PCR, the repertoire was profiled, and TCRdb retains in-frame clones only, with some absent. The profile shows around 300,000 clones, approximately 11% of them singletons. The sample consisted of naive CD4+ T cells from blood. The receptors derive from a woman aged 25-40 years in good health.

The V gene is TRBV5-4, the J gene TRBJ2-7, with D possibly TRBD1 on 6 matching bases. Per germline, CDR1 SGHNT and CDR2 YYREEE (reference sequence). The CDR3 spans 15 residues. The ends were cut back, 0 bases at V and 2 bases at J, with 12 bases in the middle. The CDR3 here is CASSLETGSPYEQYF. Here the CDR3 DNA reads TGTGCCAGCAGCTTGGAGACAGGAAGTCCCTACGAGCAGTACTTC.

This clone came up a few times. This rearrangement joins TRBV4-3 to TRBJ2-1, with 14 nucleotides matching TRBD2. CDR1 and CDR2 from the germline V gene are LGHNA and YSLEER. This CDR3 comprises 20 residues. V lost 0 bases, J lost 7 bases, and 14 bases stayed unmatched. This chain's CDR3 is CASSQESGLAGVGFENEQFF. DNA of the CDR3: TGCGCCAGCAGCCAAGAATCGGGACTAGCGGGAGTGGGGTTTGAGAATGAGCAGTTCTTC.

The table lists this clone with a few counts. This chain joins TRBV7-9 and TRBJ2-7; 9 bases align to TRBD2. CDR3 size: 13 residues. CDR1 is SEHNR, CDR2 FQNEAQ, per germline (reference sequence). V lost 3 bases and J lost 10; bases outside the gene matches: 7. The CDR3 region is CASSFPGLAEQYF. As DNA, the CDR3 is TGTGCCAGCAGCTTTCCGGGACTAGCTGAACAGTACTTC. The complete variable domain, with remaining parts taken from reference TRBV7-9 and TRBJ2-7, reads DTGVSQNPRHKITKRGQNVTFRCDPISEHNRLYWYRQTLGQGPEFLTYFQNEAQLEKSRLLSDRFSAERPKGSFSTLEIQRTEQGDSAMYLCASSFPGLAEQYFGPGTRLTVT.

This chain uses TRBV6-5 with TRBJ1-1, with D possibly TRBD1 on 6 matching bases. The CDR3 totals 15 residues. CDR1 is MNHEY, CDR2 SVGAGI, per germline. V was clipped by 0 bases and J by 1 base, with 9 bases between them. The CDR3 DNA reads TGTGCCAGCAGTTACTCCCCACAGGGGAACACTGAAGCTTTCTTT. Translation: CASSYSPQGNTEAFF.

The count of this clone is one. The rearrangement uses TRBV9 and TRBJ2-2; 9 bases fit TRBD2. The CDR3 is 20 residues long. With 0 bases clipped from V and 7 bases from J, the junction kept 19 bases outside the gene matches. The germline V gene has CDR1 SGDLS and CDR2 YYNGEE. The CDR3 spells CASSVGLAGSFSATGGELFF. The CDR3 bases are TGTGCCAGCAGCGTAGGTCTAGCGGGGAGTTTTTCCGCAACTGGCGGGGAGCTGTTTTTT.

The chain combines TRBV28 with TRBJ1-5; D ambiguous. Trimming stripped 5 bases from V and 0 bases from J, with 23 bases between. The CDR3 extends over 19 amino acids. Looked up from germline, CDR1 is MDHEN and CDR2 is SYDVKM. The CDR3 region is CASSGPGITGPNSNQPQHF. In DNA form, the CDR3 reads TGTGCCAGCAGTGGGCCGGGAATTACGGGTCCCAATAGCAATCAGCCCCAGCATTTT.

The chain recombines TRBV10-2 with TRBJ2-1; TRBD2 aligns across 10 bases. Germline V gene sequence: CDR1 WSHSY, CDR2 SAAADI. The CDR3 loop spans 14 amino acids. Trimming at V came to 6 bases and at J to 9 bases, leaving 8 bases not matched to a gene. For the CDR3, the DNA is TGCGCCAGCAGGCCTAGCGGGAGTCGGGGTGAGCAGTTCTTC. As protein: CASRPSGSRGEQFF.

This clone was seen more than once but under ten times. CDR3 DNA sequence: TGTGCCAGCAGCCCTAGCGGAGGGGGGCCGCAGTATTTT. Amino acids: CASSPSGGGPQYF. This chain joins TRBV28 and TRBJ2-3; a weak D match, TRBD2 (7 bases). The CDR3 has 13 residues. The germline V and J ends were trimmed by 6 bases and 10 bases, with 17 bases remaining between them. Germline loops: CDR1 MDHEN, CDR2 SYDVKM.

This clone was seen a handful of times. V usage is TRBV7-3 and J usage is TRBJ2-1; TRBD2 matches at 9 bases. Germline CDR1 reads SGHTA; CDR2 reads FQGTGA. After removal of 2 bases from V and 8 bases from J, the junction contained 4 bases not matched to a gene. The CDR3 is made up of 14 amino acids. The CDR3 loop is CASSLAGGPYEQFF. The DNA of the CDR3 is TGTGCCAGCAGCTTAGCGGGAGGGCCTTATGAGCAGTTCTTC.

This chain links TRBV4-3 with TRBJ2-7, with 8 bases that match TRBD1. The V and J ends lost 3 bases and 2 bases, in that order; junction bases with no gene match: 15. CDR3 size: 18 residues. CDR1 and CDR2 (germline): LGHNA, YSLEER. The CDR3 DNA reads TGCGCCAGCAGCCAGGGGACTTTTAGGACAGGGAACGCCTACGAGCAGTACTTC. Protein sequence: CASSQGTFRTGNAYEQYF.

This clone was detected a few times. V and J are TRBV29-1 and TRBJ1-1, with no clear D. CDR3 length equals 14 residues. V gave up 2 bases and J gave up 3 bases, with 13 bases separating them. Germline-derived CDR1 and CDR2 are SQVTM and ANQGSEA. The chain's CDR3 is CSVERRGKDTEAFF. The CDR3 nucleotides read TGCAGCGTTGAAAGGCGGGGAAAGGACACTGAAGCTTTCTTT.

V usage is TRBV28 and J usage is TRBJ2-7; 7 nucleotides agree with TRBD2. V shed 8 bases and J 3 bases; nucleotides not matched to a gene: 7. The germline V gene has CDR1 MDHEN and CDR2 SYDVKM. The CDR3 is 13 amino acids. Here the CDR3 DNA reads TGTGCCAGCGGATACCTAGCGGACTACGAGCAGTACTTC. This translates into CASGYLADYEQYF.

This clone turned up a few times. Here the CDR3 DNA reads TGCAGCGTTGAAGGACAGGGGGCGGGGTCAGCCAAAAACATTCAGTACTTC. This encodes CSVEGQGAGSAKNIQYF. The rearrangement links TRBV29-1 to TRBJ2-4, with 10 bases lining up with TRBD1. CDR1 and CDR2 from the germline V gene are SQVTM and ANQGSEA. The CDR3 contains 17 residues. V dropped 1 base and J dropped 0; count of bases not matched to a gene: 6.

This clone was seen only a few times. The chain couples TRBV7-8 to TRBJ1-5, with 8 nucleotides matching TRBD1. The germline gives CDR1 SGHVS, CDR2 FQNEAQ. The V and J ends lost 5 bases and 6 bases, in that order; junction bases with no gene match: 12. The CDR3 is 16 residues long. CDR3 amino acids: CASSRGTGAGGQPQHF. The CDR3 region has the DNA TGTGCCAGCAGCCGTGGGACAGGAGCAGGCGGTCAGCCCCAGCATTTT.

A few counts support this clone. The rearrangement uses TRBV7-9 and TRBJ2-7, with 9 bases matching TRBD1. Per germline, CDR1 SEHNR and CDR2 FQNEAQ (reference sequence). This CDR3 comprises 14 residues. With V trimmed by 5 bases and J by 7 bases, 9 bases remained unmatched. The CDR3 region has the DNA TGTGCCAGCAGCCCAGGGACAGGGCGGGAGGAGCAGTACTTC. It is translated as CASSPGTGREEQYF.

This clone occurred a few times. The junction departs from germline at one end; a sequencing error may be responsible. The chain couples TRBV7-7 to TRBJ2-5; 7 bases map to TRBD1. Germline V CDR1 and CDR2: SSHAT, FNYEAQ (reference sequence). The CDR3 loop spans 14 amino acids. The CDR3 coding sequence is TGTGCTAGCAGCAGAACAGGGGTTGGCGAGACCCAGTACTTC. Protein sequence: CASSRTGVGETQYF.

The rearrangement links TRBV30 to TRBJ1-5, with 9 bases that match TRBD1. There are 14 residues in the CDR3. Germline CDR1 is GTSNPN and CDR2 is SVGIG (reference sequence). The ends lost 3 bases at V and 7 bases at J; junction bases unmatched: 7. The CDR3 nucleotides read TGTGCCTGGAGGCCGGGACAGGGCAGCCAGCCCCAGCATTTT. It codes for CAWRPGQGSQPQHF. The full variable domain, rest sourced from reference TRBV30 and TRBJ1-5, is SQTIHQWPATLVQPVGSPLSLECTVEGTSNPNLYWYRQAAGRGLQLLFYSVGIGQISSEVPQNLSASRPQDRQFILSSKKLLLSDSGFYLCAWRPGQGSQPQHFGDGTRLSIL.

V and J are TRBV4-3 and TRBJ2-4; 8 nucleotides agree with TRBD1. CDR1 is LGHNA and CDR2 is YSLEER in the germline V gene. The CDR3 has 17 residues. J lost 1 base, V lost 1 base, and 6 bases had no gene match. The CDR3 DNA follows: TGCGCCAGCAGCCAAGCTCCAGGGGGCACGGCCAAAAACATTCAGTACTTC. Amino acids: CASSQAPGGTAKNIQYF.

This rearrangement joins TRBV29-1 to TRBJ2-1, with 7 bases matching TRBD2. This CDR3 is built from 16 residues. The J segment lost 10 bases and the V segment lost 3 bases, leaving 18 bases of the junction unmatched. CDR1 is SQVTM and CDR2 is ANQGSEA in the germline V gene. The CDR3 DNA reads TGCAGCGTTGAGCGGCCGGCTAGCGGCATCTCTCGGGAGCAGTTCTTC. Its translation: CSVERPASGISREQFF.

This clone was observed a handful of times. The J gene is TRBJ1-2, the V gene TRBV18, with D maybe TRBD1 (6 bases). Germline V gene data show CDR1 as KGHSH and CDR2 as LQKENI. V dropped 1 base and J dropped 4 bases, with 10 bases sitting between them. The CDR3 runs 14 residues. CDR3 bases: TGTGCCAGCTCACCACAGGGGGAAGGCTATGGCTACACCTTC. This sequence encodes CASSPQGEGYGYTF.

This chain links TRBV5-1 with TRBJ2-7; D unresolved. CDR1 SGHRS and CDR2 YFSETQ come from the germline V gene. CDR3 length equals 13 residues. V was shortened by 2 bases and J by 5 bases, with 11 bases between the two germline ends. This chain's CDR3 is CASSFRRSDEQYF. Written as DNA, the CDR3 is TGCGCCAGCAGCTTCCGACGGAGTGACGAGCAGTACTTC.

This clone has more than one count but fewer than ten. The genes are TRBV7-9 and TRBJ1-2; 8 nucleotides agree with TRBD1. Looked up from germline, CDR1 is SEHNR and CDR2 is FQNEAQ (reference sequence). V was pared by 3 bases and J by 0 bases, with 3 bases of the junction left unmatched. The CDR3 has 15 amino acids. CDR3 loop: CASSFSDRANYGYTF. The CDR3 DNA reads as TGTGCCAGCAGCTTTTCGGACAGGGCTAACTATGGCTACACCTTC.

This clone was seen only a few times. The chain recombines TRBV6-5 with TRBJ2-1; 7 nucleotides align to TRBD2. The germline V gene encodes CDR1 MNHEY and CDR2 SVGAGI. CDR3 length equals 11 residues. V dropped 6 bases and J dropped 14; count of bases not matched to a gene: 7. CDR3 in DNA: TGTGCCAGCAGCCAAGGACTAGAGAAGTTCTTC. Translated: CASSQGLEKFF.

V gene TRBV7-6 combines with J gene TRBJ1-4; no definite D call. The V end lost 0 bases, the J end lost 3 bases, and 8 bases lay between the germline ends. CDR1 and CDR2 (germline): SGHVS, FNYEAQ. The CDR3 has 15 amino acids. CDR3 DNA: TGTGCCAGCAGCTTAGCCTACGGTCCTAATGAAAAACTGTTTTTT. Its translation: CASSLAYGPNEKLFF.

This clone turned up a few times. The rearrangement links TRBV5-4 to TRBJ2-7, with 10 bases that match TRBD2. Trimming at V came to 4 bases and at J to 7 bases, leaving 5 bases not matched to a gene. The germline V gene encodes CDR1 SGHNT and CDR2 YYREEE (reference sequence). CDR3 length: 13 amino acids. The CDR3 here is CASSLAGVDEQYF. The CDR3 DNA follows: TGTGCCAGCAGCCTAGCGGGAGTTGATGAGCAGTACTTC.

The table lists this clone with a few counts. This chain links TRBV11-3 with TRBJ2-1; D possibly corresponds to TRBD2 (5 bases). The CDR3 has 13 residues. The germline V and J ends were trimmed by 5 bases and 8 bases, with 13 bases remaining between them. Germline V gives CDR1 SGHNT, CDR2 YENEEA. The CDR3 here is CASSEAELYEQFF. The CDR3 coding sequence is TGTGCCAGCAGCGAAGCGGAACTCTATGAGCAGTTCTTC.